The next 14 T cell receptor beta chains were all read from a single sample in a study of blood T cell repertoires in COVID-19. The repertoire was sequenced with immunoSEQ multiplex PCR; TCRdb's copy has only in-frame clones and lacks some. The data hold 200,000 to 300,000 clones, with around 81% observed a single time. Sequenced sample: peripheral blood. These receptor sequences come from a woman aged 60 to 75 with active or convalescent COVID-19.

This clone has just a few counts. The rearrangement links TRBV6-4 to TRBJ2-2, with no clear D. V gave up 4 bases and J gave up 0 bases, with 9 bases separating them. CDR1 is MRHNA and CDR2 is SNTAGT in the germline V gene. The CDR3 consists of 15 residues. CDR3 bases: TGTGCCAGCAGTGTACAGCCAACGAACACCGGGGAGCTGTTTTTT. It encodes CASSVQPTNTGELFF.

Comments on this clone: A clone one base away is much larger, so this may be a read error. This sequence joins TRBV5-4 and TRBJ1-1, with TRBD1 matching over 7 bases. The CDR3 has 12 amino acids. Trimming removed 4 bases from V and 4 bases from J; junction bases left unmatched: 1. CDR1 is SGHNT and CDR2 is YYREEE in the germline V gene (reference sequence). CDR3 loop: CASSDRATEAFF. The CDR3 DNA follows: TGTGCCAGCAGCGACAGGGCCACTGAAGCTTTCTTT.

The chain joins TRBV10-3 to TRBJ1-1; D is possibly TRBD1 (6 bases). This CDR3 is built from 13 residues. CDR1 and CDR2 (germline): ENHRY, SYGVKD. Trimming took 6 bases from V and 1 from J, leaving 9 bases between them. The CDR3: CAISQGQNTEAFF. In DNA form, the CDR3 reads TGTGCCATCAGCCAGGGACAGAACACTGAAGCTTTCTTT.

This chain uses TRBV6-1 with TRBJ1-4; 7 nucleotides agree with TRBD1. The germline gives CDR1 MNHNS, CDR2 SASEGT. The CDR3 has 14 residues. Germline trimming cut 1 base from V and 13 bases from J; bases unmatched to any gene: 9. The CDR3 coding sequence is TGTGCCAGCAGTGAAGATTTCAGGGGGTTCGCACTGTTTTTT. It encodes CASSEDFRGFALFF.

The chain joins TRBV23-1 to TRBJ2-3; 7 positions agree with TRBD1. TRBV23-1 is an ORF for which the function is uncertain. CDR3 length: 16 residues. The ends lost 6 bases at V and 3 bases at J; junction bases unmatched: 12. The CDR3 region has the DNA TGCGCCAGCAGACTATCTGACAGGGTAATTACAGATACGCAGTATTTT. The encoded protein is CASRLSDRVITDTQYF.

This clone came up once. The identical CDR3 is also encoded by other nucleotide sequences in the sample. V usage is TRBV19 and J usage is TRBJ2-7, with TRBD1 matching 10 bases. Germline values: CDR1 LNHDA, CDR2 SQIVND (reference sequence). Germline trimming cut 6 bases from V and 3 bases from J; bases unmatched to any gene: 2. The CDR3 is 13 residues long. The CDR3 bases are TGTGCCAGTAGCAGGGACAGGGGCTACGAGCAGTACTTC. This gives the protein CASSRDRGYEQYF.

J is TRBJ1-2 and V is TRBV9; the match to TRBD1 covers 7 bases. The V and J ends lost 3 bases and 2 bases, in that order; junction bases with no gene match: 4. Looked up from germline, CDR1 is SGDLS and CDR2 is YYNGEE. CDR3 length: 14 amino acids. CDR3 amino acids: CASSGGTENYGYTF. The CDR3 nucleotides are TGTGCCAGCAGCGGAGGGACAGAGAACTATGGCTACACCTTC.

This clone was recorded only once. CDR3 sequence: CASSSRFNTEAFF. The CDR3 coding sequence is TGTGCCAGCAGTTCCAGGTTTAACACTGAAGCTTTCTTT. The gene calls are TRBV5-6 and TRBJ1-1; D is uncertain. The CDR3 spans 13 residues. Looked up from germline, CDR1 is SGHDT and CDR2 is YYEEEE. The ends were cut back, 5 bases at V and 2 bases at J, with 10 bases in the middle.

The chain couples TRBV10-2 to TRBJ1-2; the match to TRBD1 covers 10 bases. V shed 8 bases and J 4 bases; nucleotides not matched to a gene: 4. This CDR3 contains 13 residues. CDR1 and CDR2 (germline): WSHSY, SAAADI. CDR3 sequence (DNA): TGCGCCAGCCAAAGGACAGGGGGCTATGGCTACACCTTC. This encodes CASQRTGGYGYTF.

The chain employs TRBV11-3 and TRBJ2-5, with D perhaps matching TRBD1 (5 bases). Per the germline V gene, CDR1 is SGHNT and CDR2 is YENEEA. This CDR3 spans 14 amino acids. Trimming shortened V by 1 base and J by 1 base, and 7 bases separated the two germline ends. Written as DNA, the CDR3 is TGTGCCAGCAGCTTAGGACAGCTCCAAGAGACCCAGTACTTC. Protein: CASSLGQLQETQYF.

J is TRBJ2-7 and V is TRBV13, with 14 bases fitting TRBD2. The germline V gene encodes CDR1 PRHDT and CDR2 FYEKMQ (reference sequence). The CDR3 has 17 residues. Unmatched junction bases numbered 8, after V lost 5 bases and J lost 2 bases. Here the CDR3 DNA reads TGTGCCAGCAGCGCGGGACTAGCGGGAGTGGCCGCCTACGAGCAGTACTTC. Its translation: CASSAGLAGVAAYEQYF.

This clone has a single count. The CDR3 sequence is CASSPGGLSKDSPLHF. CDR3 bases: TGTGCCAGCAGCCCGGGGGGGTTATCGAAGGATTCACCCCTCCACTTT. The rearrangement links TRBV5-4 to TRBJ1-6; a possible D gene is TRBD1 (5 bases). Germline assignment: CDR1 SGHNT and CDR2 YYREEE (reference sequence). Trimming left V 4 bases short and J 8 bases short, with 19 bases between. CDR3 length: 16 residues.

The J gene is TRBJ1-3, the V gene TRBV25-1; the match to TRBD1 covers 8 bases. The CDR3 runs 14 residues. Germline V gene data show CDR1 as MGHDK and CDR2 as SYGVNS. V trimming: 7 bases; J trimming: 4 bases; junction bases outside the gene matches: 6. The CDR3 here is CASTGQVNGNTIYF. The CDR3, as DNA: TGTGCCAGCACGGGACAGGTCAACGGAAACACCATATATTTT.

The CDR3 region is CASSEYLGRGGSYEQYF. DNA of the CDR3: TGTGCCAGCAGTGAATATTTGGGTAGGGGCGGCTCCTACGAGCAGTACTTC. V gene TRBV2 combines with J gene TRBJ2-7, with D perhaps TRBD1 (5 bases). The CDR3 loop spans 17 amino acids. CDR1 SNHLY and CDR2 FYNNEI come from the germline V gene. Trimming stripped 2 bases from V and 0 bases from J, with 17 bases between.